The sample holds many counts of the clone carrying this T cell receptor beta chain. Amplification targeted TCR beta CDR3 regions from RNA transcripts. First-round RT-PCR of the TCR CDR3 relied on the HTBI primer set. TCRdb independently ran MiXCR on the multiplex PCR reads; one entry per CDR3 protein. The sample holds about 290,000 distinct CDR3 sequences, about 13% seen once. Thyroid ultrasound and orbital computed tomography, with clinical symptoms and serum thyroxine and TRAb, informed diagnoses. The data are from a study of T cells in Graves' hyperthyroidism and ophthalmopathy. Trimming took 7 bases from V and 4 from J; bases not matched to a gene: 12. This CDR3 comprises 17 residues. Germline V lookup: CDR1 MNHNS, CDR2 SASEGT.

This receptor was taken from a woman in her forties with Graves' hyperthyroidism. Source material: blood. The V call is TRBV6-1, the J call TRBJ2-3; 12 nucleotides line up with TRBD2. CDR3 sequence reads: CASTQPTSGSGADTQYF. DNA for the CDR3: TGTGCCAGCACCCAACCGACTAGCGGGAGTGGTGCAGATACGCAGTATTTT.